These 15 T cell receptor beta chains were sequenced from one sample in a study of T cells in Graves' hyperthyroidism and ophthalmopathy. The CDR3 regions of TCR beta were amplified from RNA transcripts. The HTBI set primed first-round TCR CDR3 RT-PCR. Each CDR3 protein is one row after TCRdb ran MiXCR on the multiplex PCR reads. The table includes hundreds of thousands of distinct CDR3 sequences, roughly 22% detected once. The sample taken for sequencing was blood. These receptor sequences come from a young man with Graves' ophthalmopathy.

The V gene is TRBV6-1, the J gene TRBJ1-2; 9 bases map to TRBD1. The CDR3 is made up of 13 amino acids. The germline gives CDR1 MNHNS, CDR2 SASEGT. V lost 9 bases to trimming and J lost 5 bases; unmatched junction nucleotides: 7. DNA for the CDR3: TGTGCCAGTACAGGGGGCGCATGGTATGGCTACACCTTC. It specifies CASTGGAWYGYTF.

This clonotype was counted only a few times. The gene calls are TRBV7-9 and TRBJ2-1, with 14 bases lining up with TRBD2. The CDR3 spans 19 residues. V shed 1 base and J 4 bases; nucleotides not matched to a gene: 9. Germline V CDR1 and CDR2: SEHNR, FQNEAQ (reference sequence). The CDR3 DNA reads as TGTGCCAGCAGCTTAGGCCCGGGGACTAGCGGGAGAGGATACAATGAGCAGTTCTTC. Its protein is CASSLGPGTSGRGYNEQFF.

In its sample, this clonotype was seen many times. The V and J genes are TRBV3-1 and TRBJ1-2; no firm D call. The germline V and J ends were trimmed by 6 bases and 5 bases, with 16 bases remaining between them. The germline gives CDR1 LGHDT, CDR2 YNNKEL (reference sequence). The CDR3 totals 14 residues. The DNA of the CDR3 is TGTGCCAGCAGTCTCGGTTGGGATCCATATGGCTACACCTTC. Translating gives CASSLGWDPYGYTF.

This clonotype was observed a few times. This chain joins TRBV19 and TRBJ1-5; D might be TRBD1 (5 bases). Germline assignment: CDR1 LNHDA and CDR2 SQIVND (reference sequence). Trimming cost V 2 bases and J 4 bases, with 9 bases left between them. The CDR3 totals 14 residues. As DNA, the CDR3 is TGTGCCAGTAGTATACACGGGGGTAATCAGCCCCAGCATTTT. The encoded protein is CASSIHGGNQPQHF.

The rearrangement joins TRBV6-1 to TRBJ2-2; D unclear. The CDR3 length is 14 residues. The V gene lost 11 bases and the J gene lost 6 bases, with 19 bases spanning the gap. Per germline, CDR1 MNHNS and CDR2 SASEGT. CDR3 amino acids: CAGRPGPGAGELFF. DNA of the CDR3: TGTGCCGGTCGACCCGGCCCGGGCGCCGGGGAGCTGTTTTTT.

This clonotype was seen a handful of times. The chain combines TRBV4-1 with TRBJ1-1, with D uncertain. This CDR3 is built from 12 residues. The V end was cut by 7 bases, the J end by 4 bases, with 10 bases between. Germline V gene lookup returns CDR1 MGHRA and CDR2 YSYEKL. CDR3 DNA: TGCGCCAGCACGGCGGGGAGCACTGAAGCTTTCTTT. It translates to CASTAGSTEAFF.

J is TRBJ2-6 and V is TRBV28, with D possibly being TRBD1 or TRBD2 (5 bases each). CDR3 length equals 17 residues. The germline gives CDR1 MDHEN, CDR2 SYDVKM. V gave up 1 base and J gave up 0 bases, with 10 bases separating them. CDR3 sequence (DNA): TGTGCCAGCAGTTTATTCCGTGGGGGCTCTGGGGCCAACGTCCTGACTTTC. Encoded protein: CASSLFRGGSGANVLTF.

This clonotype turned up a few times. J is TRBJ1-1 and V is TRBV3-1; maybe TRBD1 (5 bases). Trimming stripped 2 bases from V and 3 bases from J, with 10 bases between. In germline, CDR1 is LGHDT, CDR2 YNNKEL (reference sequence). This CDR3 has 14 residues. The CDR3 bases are TGTGCCAGCAGCCAAAGGGGCGACGACACTGAAGCTTTCTTT. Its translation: CASSQRGDDTEAFF.

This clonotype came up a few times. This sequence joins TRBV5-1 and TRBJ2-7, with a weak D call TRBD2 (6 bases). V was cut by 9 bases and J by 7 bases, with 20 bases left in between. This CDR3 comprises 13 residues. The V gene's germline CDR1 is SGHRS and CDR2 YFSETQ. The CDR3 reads CAIPGLGPCEQYF. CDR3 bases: TGCGCCATCCCGGGACTTGGGCCGTGTGAGCAGTACTTC.

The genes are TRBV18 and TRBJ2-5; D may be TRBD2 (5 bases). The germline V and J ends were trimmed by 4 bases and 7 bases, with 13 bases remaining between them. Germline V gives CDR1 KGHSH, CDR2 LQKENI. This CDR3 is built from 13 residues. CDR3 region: CASSQQKEGTQYF. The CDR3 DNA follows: TGTGCCAGCTCACAACAAAAAGAGGGGACCCAGTACTTC.

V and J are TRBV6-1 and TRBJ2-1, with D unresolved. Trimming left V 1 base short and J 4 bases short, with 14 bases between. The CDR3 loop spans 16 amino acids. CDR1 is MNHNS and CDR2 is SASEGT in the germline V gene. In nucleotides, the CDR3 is TGTGCCAGCAGTGAAGTGGCAGGACCCCTGTACAATGAGCAGTTCTTC. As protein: CASSEVAGPLYNEQFF.

This chain's CDR3 is CATTTSGDSYEQYF. CDR3 sequence (DNA): TGCGCCACCACGACTAGCGGGGACTCCTACGAGCAGTACTTC. The chain links TRBV10-2 to TRBJ2-7; 11 bases line up with TRBD2. CDR3 length equals 14 residues. Germline CDR1 WSHSY, CDR2 SAAADI. V shed 10 bases, J shed 0 bases, and the junction held 5 bases outside the gene matches.

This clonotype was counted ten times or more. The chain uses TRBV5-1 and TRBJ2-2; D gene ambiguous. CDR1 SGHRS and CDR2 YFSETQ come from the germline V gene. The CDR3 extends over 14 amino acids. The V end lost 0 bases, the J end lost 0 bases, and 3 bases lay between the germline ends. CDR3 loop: CASSLAPNTGELFF. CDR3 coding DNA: TGCGCCAGCAGCTTGGCCCCGAACACCGGGGAGCTGTTTTTT.

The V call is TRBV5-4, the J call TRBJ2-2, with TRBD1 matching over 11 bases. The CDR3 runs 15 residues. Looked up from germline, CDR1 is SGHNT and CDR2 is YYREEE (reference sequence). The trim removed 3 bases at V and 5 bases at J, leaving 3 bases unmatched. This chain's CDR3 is CASSWDRGRTGELFF. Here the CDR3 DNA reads TGTGCCAGCAGCTGGGACAGGGGGAGAACCGGGGAGCTGTTTTTT.

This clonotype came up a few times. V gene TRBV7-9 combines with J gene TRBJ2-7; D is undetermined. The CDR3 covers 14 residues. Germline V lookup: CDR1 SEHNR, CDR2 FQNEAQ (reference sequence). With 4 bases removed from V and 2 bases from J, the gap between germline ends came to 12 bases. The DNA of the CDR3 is TGTGCCAGCAGCTCCGCGTCGAACCCCTACGAGCAGTACTTC. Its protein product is CASSSASNPYEQYF.